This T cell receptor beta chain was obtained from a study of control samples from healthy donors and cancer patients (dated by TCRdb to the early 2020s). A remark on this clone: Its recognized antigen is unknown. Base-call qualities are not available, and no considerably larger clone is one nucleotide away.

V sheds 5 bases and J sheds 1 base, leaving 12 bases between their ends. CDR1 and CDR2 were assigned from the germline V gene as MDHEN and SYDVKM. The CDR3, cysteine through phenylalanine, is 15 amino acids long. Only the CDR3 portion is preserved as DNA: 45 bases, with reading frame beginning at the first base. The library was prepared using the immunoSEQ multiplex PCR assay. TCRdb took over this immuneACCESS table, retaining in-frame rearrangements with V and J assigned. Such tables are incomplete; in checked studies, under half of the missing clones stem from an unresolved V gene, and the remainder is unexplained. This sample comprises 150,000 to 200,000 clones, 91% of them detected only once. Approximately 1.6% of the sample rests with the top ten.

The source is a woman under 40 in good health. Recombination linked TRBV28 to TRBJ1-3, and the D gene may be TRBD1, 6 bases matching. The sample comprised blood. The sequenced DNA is TGTGCCAGCAGTCCACAGGGTTTTTCTGGAAACACCATATATTTT. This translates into CASSPQGFSGNTIYF.